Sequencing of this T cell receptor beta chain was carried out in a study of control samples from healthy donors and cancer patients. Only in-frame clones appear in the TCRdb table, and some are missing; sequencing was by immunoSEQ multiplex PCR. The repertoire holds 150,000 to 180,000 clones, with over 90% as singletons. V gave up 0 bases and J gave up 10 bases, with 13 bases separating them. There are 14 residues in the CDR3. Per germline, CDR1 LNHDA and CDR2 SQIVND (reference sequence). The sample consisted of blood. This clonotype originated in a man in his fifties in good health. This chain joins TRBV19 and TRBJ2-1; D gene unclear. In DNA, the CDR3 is TGTGCCAGTAGTATAGATGGGCCCCCAGAGGAGCAGTTCTTC. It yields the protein CASSIDGPPEEQFF.